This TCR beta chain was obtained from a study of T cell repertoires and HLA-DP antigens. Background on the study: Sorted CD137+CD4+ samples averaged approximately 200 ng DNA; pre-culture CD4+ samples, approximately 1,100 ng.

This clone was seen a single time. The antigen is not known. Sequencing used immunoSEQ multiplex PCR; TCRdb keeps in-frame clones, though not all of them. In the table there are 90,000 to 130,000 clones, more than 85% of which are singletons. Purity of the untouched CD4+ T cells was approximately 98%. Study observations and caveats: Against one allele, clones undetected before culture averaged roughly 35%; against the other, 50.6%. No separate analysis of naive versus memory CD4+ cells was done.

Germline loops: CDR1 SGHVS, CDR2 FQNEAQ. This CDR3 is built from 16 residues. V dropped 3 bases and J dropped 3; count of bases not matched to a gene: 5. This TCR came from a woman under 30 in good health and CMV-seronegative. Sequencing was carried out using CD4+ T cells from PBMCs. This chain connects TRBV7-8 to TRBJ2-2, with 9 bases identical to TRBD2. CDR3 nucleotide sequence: TGTGCCAGCAGCTTCGAGCGGGGGGCGGACACCGGGGAGCTGTTTTTT. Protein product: CASSFERGADTGELFF. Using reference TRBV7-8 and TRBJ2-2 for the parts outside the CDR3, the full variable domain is GAGVSQSPRYKVAKRGQDVALRCDPISGHVSLFWYQQALGQGPEFLTYFQNEAQLDKSGLPSDRFFAERPEGSVSTLKIQRTQQEDSAVYLCASSFERGADTGELFFGEGSRLTVL.